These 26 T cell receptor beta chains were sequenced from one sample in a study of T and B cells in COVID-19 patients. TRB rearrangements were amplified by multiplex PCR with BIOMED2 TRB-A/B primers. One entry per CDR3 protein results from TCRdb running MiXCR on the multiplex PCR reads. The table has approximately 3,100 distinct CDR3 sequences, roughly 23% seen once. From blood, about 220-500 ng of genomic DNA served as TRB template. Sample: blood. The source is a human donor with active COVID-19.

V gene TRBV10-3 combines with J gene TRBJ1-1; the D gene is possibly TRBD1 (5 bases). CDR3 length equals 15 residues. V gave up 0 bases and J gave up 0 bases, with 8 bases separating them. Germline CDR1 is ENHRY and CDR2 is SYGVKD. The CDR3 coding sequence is TGTGCCATCAGTGAGTCGTCGGACATGAACACTGAAGCTTTCTTT. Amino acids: CAISESSDMNTEAFF.

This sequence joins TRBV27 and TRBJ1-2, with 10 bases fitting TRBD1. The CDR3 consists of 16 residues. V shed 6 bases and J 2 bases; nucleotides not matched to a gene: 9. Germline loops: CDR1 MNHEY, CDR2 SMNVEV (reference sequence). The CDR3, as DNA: TGTGCCAGCAGCTCGCACCGGGACAGGGGAAACTATGGCTACACCTTC. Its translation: CASSSHRDRGNYGYTF.

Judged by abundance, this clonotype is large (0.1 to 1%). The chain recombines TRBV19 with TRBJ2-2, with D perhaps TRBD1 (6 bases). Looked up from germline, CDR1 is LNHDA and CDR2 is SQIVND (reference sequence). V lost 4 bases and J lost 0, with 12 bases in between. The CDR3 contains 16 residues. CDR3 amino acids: CASSTRTASNTGELFF. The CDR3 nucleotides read TGTGCCAGTAGTACCAGGACAGCTTCGAACACCGGGGAGCTGTTTTTT.

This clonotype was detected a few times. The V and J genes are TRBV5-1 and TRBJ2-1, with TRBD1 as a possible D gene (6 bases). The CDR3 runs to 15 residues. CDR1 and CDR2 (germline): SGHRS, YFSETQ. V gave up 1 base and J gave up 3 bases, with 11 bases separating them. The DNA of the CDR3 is TGCGCCAGCAGCTTGACGGACAGTGTCTACAATGAGCAGTTCTTC. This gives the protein CASSLTDSVYNEQFF.

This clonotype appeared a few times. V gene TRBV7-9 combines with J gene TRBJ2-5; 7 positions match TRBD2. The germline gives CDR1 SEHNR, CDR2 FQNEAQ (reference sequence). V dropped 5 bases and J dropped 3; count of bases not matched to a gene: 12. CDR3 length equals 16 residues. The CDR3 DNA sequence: TGTGCCAGCAGCCCTAAAACCGGGACTACCAAAGAGACCCAGTACTTC. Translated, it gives CASSPKTGTTKETQYF.

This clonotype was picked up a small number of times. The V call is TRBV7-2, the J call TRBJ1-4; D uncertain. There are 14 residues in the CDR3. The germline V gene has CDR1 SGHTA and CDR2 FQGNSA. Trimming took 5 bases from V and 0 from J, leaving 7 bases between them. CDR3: CASSPQATNEKLFF. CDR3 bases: TGTGCCAGCAGCCCGCAGGCAACTAATGAAAAACTGTTTTTT. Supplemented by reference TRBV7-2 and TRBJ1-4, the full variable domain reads GAGVSQSPSNKVTEKGKDVELRCDPISGHTALYWYRQSLGQGLEFLIYFQGNSAPDKSGLPSDRFSAERTGGSVSTLTIQRTQQEDSAVYLCASSPQATNEKLFFGSGTQLSVL.

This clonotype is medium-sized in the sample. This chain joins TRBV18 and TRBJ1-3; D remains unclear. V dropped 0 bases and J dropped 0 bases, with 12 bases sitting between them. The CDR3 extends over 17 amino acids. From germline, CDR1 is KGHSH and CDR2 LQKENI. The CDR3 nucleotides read TGTGCCAGCTCACCACCGCTCAGGCCGGGCTCTGGAAACACCATATATTTT. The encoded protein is CASSPPLRPGSGNTIYF.

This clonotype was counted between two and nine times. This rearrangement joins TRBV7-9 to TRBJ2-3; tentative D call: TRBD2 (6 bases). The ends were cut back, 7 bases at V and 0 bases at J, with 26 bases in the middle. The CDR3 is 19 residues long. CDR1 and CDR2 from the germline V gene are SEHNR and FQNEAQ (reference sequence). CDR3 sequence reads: CASTPGPGLAPSSTDTQYF. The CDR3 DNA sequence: TGTGCCAGCACCCCAGGCCCCGGGCTAGCGCCCAGTAGCACAGATACGCAGTATTTT.

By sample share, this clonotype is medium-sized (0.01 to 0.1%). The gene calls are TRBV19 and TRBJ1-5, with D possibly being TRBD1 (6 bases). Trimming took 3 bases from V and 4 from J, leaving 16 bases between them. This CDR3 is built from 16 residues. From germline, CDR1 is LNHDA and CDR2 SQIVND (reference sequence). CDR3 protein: CASSIPSIQGNQPQHF. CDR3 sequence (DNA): TGTGCCAGTAGTATTCCTTCTATACAGGGAAATCAGCCCCAGCATTTT.

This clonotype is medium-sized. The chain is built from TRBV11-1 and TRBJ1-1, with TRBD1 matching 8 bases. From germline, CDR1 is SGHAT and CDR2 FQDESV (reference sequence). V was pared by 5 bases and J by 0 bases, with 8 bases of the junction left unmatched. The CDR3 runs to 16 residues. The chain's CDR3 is CASSPGDRRMNTEAFF. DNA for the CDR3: TGTGCCAGCAGCCCCGGGGACAGGCGAATGAACACTGAAGCTTTCTTT.

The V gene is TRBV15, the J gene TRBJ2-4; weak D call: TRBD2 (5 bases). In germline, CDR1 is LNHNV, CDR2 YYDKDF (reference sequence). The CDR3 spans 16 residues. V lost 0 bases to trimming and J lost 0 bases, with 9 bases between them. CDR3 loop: CATSRDSGLAKNIQYF. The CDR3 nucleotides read TGTGCCACCAGCAGAGATTCTGGACTAGCCAAAAACATTCAGTACTTC.

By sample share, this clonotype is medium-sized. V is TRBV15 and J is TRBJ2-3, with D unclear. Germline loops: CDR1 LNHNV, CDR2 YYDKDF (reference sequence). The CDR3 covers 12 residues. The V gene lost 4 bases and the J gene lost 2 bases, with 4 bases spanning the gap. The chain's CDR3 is CATSTDTDTQYF. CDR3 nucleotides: TGTGCCACCAGCACGGACACAGATACGCAGTATTTT.

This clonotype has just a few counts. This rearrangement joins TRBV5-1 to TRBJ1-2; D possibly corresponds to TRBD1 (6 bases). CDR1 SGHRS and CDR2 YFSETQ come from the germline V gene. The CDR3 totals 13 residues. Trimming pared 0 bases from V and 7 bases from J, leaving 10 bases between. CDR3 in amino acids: CASSLAGGGGYTF. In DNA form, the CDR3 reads TGCGCCAGCAGCTTGGCGGGGGGCGGTGGCTACACCTTC.

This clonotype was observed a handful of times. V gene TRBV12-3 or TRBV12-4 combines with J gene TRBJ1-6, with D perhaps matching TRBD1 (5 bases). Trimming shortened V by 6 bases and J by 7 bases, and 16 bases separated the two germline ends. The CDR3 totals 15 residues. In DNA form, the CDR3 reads TGTGCCAGCAGGACGGGACGAAGTATAAATTCACCCCTCCACTTT. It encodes CASRTGRSINSPLHF.

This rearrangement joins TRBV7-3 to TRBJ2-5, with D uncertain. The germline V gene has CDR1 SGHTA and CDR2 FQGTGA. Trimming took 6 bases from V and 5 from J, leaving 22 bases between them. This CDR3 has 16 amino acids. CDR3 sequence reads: CASSHTSGPIGETQYF. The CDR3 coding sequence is TGTGCCAGCAGTCATACATCGGGTCCGATCGGGGAGACCCAGTACTTC.

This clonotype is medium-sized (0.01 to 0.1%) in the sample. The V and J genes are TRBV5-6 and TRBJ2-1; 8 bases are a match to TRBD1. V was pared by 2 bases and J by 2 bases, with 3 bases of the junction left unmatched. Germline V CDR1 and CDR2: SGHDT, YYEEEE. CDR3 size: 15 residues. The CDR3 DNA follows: TGTGCCAGCAGCTTCGACAGGGGAGCCTACAATGAGCAGTTCTTC. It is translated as CASSFDRGAYNEQFF.

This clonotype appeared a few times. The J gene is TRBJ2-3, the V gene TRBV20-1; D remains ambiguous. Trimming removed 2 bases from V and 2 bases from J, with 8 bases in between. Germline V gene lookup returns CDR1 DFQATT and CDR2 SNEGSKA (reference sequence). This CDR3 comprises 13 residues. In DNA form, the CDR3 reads TGCAGTGCTAGAACGGGCTACACAGATACGCAGTATTTT. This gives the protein CSARTGYTDTQYF.

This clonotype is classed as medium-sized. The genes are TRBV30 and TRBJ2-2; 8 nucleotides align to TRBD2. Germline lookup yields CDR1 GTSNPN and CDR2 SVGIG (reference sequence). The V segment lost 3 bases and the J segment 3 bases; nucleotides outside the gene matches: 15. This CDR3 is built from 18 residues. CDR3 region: CAWSESGREGSDTGELFF. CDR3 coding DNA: TGTGCCTGGAGCGAGAGCGGGAGAGAGGGTAGCGACACCGGGGAGCTGTTTTTT.

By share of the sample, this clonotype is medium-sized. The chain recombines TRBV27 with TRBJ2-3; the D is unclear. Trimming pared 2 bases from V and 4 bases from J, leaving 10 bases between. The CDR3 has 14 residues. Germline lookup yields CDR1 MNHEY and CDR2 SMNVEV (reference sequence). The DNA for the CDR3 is TGTGCCAGCAGTTTACTAGAAGGCCCAGATACGCAGTATTTT. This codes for CASSLLEGPDTQYF.

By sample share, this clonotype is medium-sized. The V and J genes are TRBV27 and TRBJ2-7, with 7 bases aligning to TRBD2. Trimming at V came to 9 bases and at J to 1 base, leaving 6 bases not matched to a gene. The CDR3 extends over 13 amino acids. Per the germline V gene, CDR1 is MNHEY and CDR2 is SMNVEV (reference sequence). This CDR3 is CASWGGASYEQYF. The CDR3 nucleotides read TGTGCCAGTTGGGGAGGGGCATCCTACGAGCAGTACTTC.

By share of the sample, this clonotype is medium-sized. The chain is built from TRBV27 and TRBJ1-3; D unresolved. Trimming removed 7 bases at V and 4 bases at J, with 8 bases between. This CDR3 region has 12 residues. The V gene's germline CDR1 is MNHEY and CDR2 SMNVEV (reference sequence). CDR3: CASISQGNTIYF. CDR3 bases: TGTGCCAGCATCTCACAGGGAAACACCATATATTTT.

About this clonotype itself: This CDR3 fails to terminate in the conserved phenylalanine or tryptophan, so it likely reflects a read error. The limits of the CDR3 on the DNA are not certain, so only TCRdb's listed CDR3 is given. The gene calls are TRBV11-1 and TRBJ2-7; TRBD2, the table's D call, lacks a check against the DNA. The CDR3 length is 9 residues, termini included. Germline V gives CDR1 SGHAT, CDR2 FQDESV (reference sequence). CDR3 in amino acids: CASSLGLAG.

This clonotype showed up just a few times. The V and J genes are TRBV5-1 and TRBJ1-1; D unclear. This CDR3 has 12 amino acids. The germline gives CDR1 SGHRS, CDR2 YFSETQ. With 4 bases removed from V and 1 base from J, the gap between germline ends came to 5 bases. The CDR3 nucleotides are TGCGCCAGCAGCCAGGAGAACACTGAAGCTTTCTTT. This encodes CASSQENTEAFF.

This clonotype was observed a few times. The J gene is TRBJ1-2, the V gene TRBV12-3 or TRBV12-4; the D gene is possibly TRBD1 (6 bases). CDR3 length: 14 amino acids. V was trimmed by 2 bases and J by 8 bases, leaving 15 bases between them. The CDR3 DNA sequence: TGTGCCAGCAGTTTAAGTGGGGGGCGCATAGGCTACACCTTC. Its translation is CASSLSGGRIGYTF.

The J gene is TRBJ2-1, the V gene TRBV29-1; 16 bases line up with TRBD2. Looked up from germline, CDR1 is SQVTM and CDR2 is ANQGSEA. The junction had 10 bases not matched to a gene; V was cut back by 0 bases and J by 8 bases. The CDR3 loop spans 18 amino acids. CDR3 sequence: CSVEDPGLAGGRGYEQFF. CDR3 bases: TGCAGCGTTGAAGACCCGGGACTAGCGGGAGGGCGGGGGTATGAGCAGTTCTTC.

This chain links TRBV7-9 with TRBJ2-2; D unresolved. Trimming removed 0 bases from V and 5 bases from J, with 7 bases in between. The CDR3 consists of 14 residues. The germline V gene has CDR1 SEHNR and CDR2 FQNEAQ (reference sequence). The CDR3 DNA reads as TGTGCCAGCAGCTTAGCGGCGCGAACCGGGGAGCTGTTTTTT. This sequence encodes CASSLAARTGELFF.